This TCR beta chain was sequenced in a study of early stage breast cancer tumors. General study results and limits: Tumors had 2 to 3-fold higher T cell density and higher clonality than adjacent normal breast tissue.

Here immunoSEQ multiplex PCR was the method, and the copy in TCRdb shows in-frame clones only, minus some. In the table there are several thousand clones, more than 55% of which are singletons. In regard to this clone: What it binds is unknown.

Germline values: CDR1 SGDLS, CDR2 YYNGEE. Trimming took off 2 bases at V and 0 bases at J, with 12 bases between the two ends. The CDR3 extends over 16 amino acids. The chain combines TRBV9 with TRBJ2-1; a possible D gene is TRBD2 (6 bases). The clonotype was recovered from a person in their fifties or sixties with breast cancer. Sequencing input: breast tumor tissue. CDR3 amino acids: CASSVLGTYSYNEQFF. DNA of the CDR3: TGTGCCAGCAGCGTTTTAGGGACTTACTCCTACAATGAGCAGTTCTTC.